The clone carrying this T cell receptor (beta chain) has more than one count but fewer than ten. As yet, its antigen is unknown. The V and J ends lost 5 bases and 11 bases, in that order; junction bases with no gene match: 16. Germline values: CDR1 SNHLY, CDR2 FYNNEI. The CDR3 length is 17 residues. This entry belongs to a study of blood T cells in healthy people across ages. Regarding the study as a whole: Roughly linear declines in TCR beta diversity per million T cells occurred with age.

A second PCR, run for roughly 7 to 12 cycles, used a sample-barcoded 5' primer plus a J-beta primer mix. Each CDR3 protein is one row after TCRdb ran MiXCR on the 5' RACE reads. The table has about 1.1 million distinct CDR3 sequences, around two fifths seen once. This clonotype originated in a man between 18 and 35 years old in good health. Sequenced sample: blood. The rearrangement uses TRBV2 and TRBJ2-5, with 14 bases matching TRBD2. CDR3 loop: CASSMGLAGEQHGEQYF. The CDR3 bases are TGTGCCAGCAGTATGGGACTAGCGGGGGAGCAACATGGTGAGCAGTACTTC.